Listed below are T cell receptor beta chains from one sample, sequenced in a study of early T cells in non-severe SARS-CoV-2 infection. In TCRdb, the 5' RACE reads were re-called with MiXCR into one record per CDR3 protein. This sample yields over 70,000 distinct CDR3 sequences, of which 14% are seen a single time; around 3.7% belongs to the top ten. Sequencing was performed on whole blood, taken at baseline. The receptors here all came from an adult who was a healthcare worker with PCR-confirmed SARS-CoV-2 infection or an uninfected control (not recorded which). Both conserved end residues are part of each CDR3.

CASSPAEADTQYF,TRBV12-3/TRBV12-4
CASSLVASGHFNEQFF,TRBV28
CAWSPGQGRTGELFF,TRBV30
CASSWDTGNIQYF,TRBV28
CASSFSPGQSEAFF,TRBV5-6
CASSPIRRERMGVYEQYF,TRBV11-2
CASSLTGPQPQHF,TRBV5-1
CASSTGLETYEQYF,TRBV5-6
CASSYSLDPGQTDTDTQYF,TRBV6-6
CASSVLSGTSYNEQFF,TRBV9
CASSLRSLANTGELFF,TRBV28
CASSQGQGAIEQFF,TRBV4-2
CSAHRTAGGETQYF,TRBV29-1
CAWSETVYNEKLFF,TRBV30
CASRGRGTANTEAFF,TRBV12-3/TRBV12-4
CASSLLAGGPDEQFF,TRBV7-3
CASRMGGSYEQYF,TRBV5-4
CASSAQGREGQRPQYF,TRBV28
CASSLVQGTDTQYF,TRBV5-1
CASSLGTARANVLTF,TRBV12-3/TRBV12-4
CASSLLGNTIYF,TRBV12-3/TRBV12-4
CASSLVASNEQFF,TRBV7-2
CASSLGNEQYF,TRBV5-1
CASSPTSENEQFF,TRBV7-3
CASSLAEGGLTDTQYF,TRBV7-6
CASSQDNLAITETQYF,TRBV14
CSARDRKKDTEAFF,TRBV20-1
CASRITGGFQETQYF,TRBV6-5
CASSHVSGRETQYF,TRBV14
CSARNGLLRETQYF,TRBV20-1
CSTEGDSNEQFF,TRBV29-1
CASSLYLKQGSPVVMNTEAFF,TRBV11-2
CASSYQSSGANVLTF,TRBV11-2
CAISDSGSYNEQFF,TRBV10-3
CASSYPSTQYF,TRBV6-2/TRBV6-3
CSVGLAGDTQYF,TRBV29-1
CASRTGTGFNEQYF,TRBV28
CATTVAGVIGTDTQYF,TRBV5-1
CASSPSWQNSYEQYF,TRBV28
CASSGGSGRSGNEQFF,TRBV7-3
CASRGAGGAETQYF,TRBV7-3
CATSDLGLAGVEQFF,TRBV24-1
CASSVGHQGPYEQYF,TRBV9
CASSLESGGQPQHF,TRBV7-9
CASSLGLGGTTDTQYF,TRBV5-1
CASSDRLGYTEAFF,TRBV2
CSARRQGPENTIYF,TRBV20-1
CASSHLGGGIYEQYF,TRBV3-1
CASSQEQGRAEAFF,TRBV14
CASSESNRGNQPQHF,TRBV10-2